These T cell receptor beta chains were read from a single sample in a study of radiotherapy plus CTLA-4 blockade in lung cancer. Profiling relied on immunoSEQ multiplex PCR, and the TCRdb table lists in-frame clones only, not all of them. The sample holds 53,000 or so clones; roughly 84% are singletons and the top ten take less than 9.5%. The starting material was peripheral blood, obtained from a patient treated with radiotherapy plus ipilimumab. The origin of the receptors is a human donor with non-small cell lung cancer whose response to radiotherapy plus ipilimumab could not be evaluated. CDR3s include the opening cysteine and the closing phenylalanine or tryptophan. The D gene is left open where the match is weak.

TRBJ1-5,TRBV18,.,CASSIGGYSNQPQHF
TRBJ1-5,TRBV21-1,.,CASSKTGLRSYSNQPQHF
TRBJ2-5,TRBV25-1,.,CASRRGSQETQYF
TRBJ2-2,TRBV2,.,CASSVEATGELFF
TRBJ2-1,TRBV28,.,CASSIQTERMQFF
TRBJ2-1,TRBV19,TRBD2,CASWDGEGWGEQFF
TRBJ2-3,TRBV5-6,.,CASSLRLETQYF
TRBJ1-5,TRBV10-1,.,CASSEAGVNQPQHF
TRBJ1-5,TRBV27,TRBD1,CASALGQGVNQPQHF
TRBJ1-2,TRBV5-1,TRBD1,CASSLTQGGYGYTF
TRBJ1-4,TRBV28,.,CASSSSGGGDEKLFF
TRBJ2-2,TRBV28,.,CASSRGTGELFF
TRBJ1-1,TRBV18,.,CASGRKNTEAFF
TRBJ1-3,TRBV11-2,.,CASSLAGDSGNTIYF
TRBJ1-5,TRBV28,.,CASTRGRGNQPQHF
TRBJ1-1,TRBV5-1,TRBD1,CASSPGTGNTEAFF
TRBJ1-2,TRBV1,.,CTSSQYPCGVYLYGYTF
TRBJ2-3,TRBV9,TRBD2,CASSVTSGRVDTQYF
TRBJ1-5,TRBV5-5,.,CASSLGQGKVQPQHF
TRBJ2-1,TRBV11-2,.,CASSNQDFYNEQFF
TRBJ2-7,TRBV21-1,.,CASTRTGTSGSYEQYF
TRBJ1-2,TRBV7-9,TRBD1,CASSLTTGGSYGYTF
TRBJ2-3,TRBV29-1,TRBD2,CSVEDSGASTDTQYF
TRBJ2-7,TRBV11-2,.,CASSLDRQDEQYF
TRBJ2-1,TRBV7-9,TRBD1,CASSARGLGNNEQFF
TRBJ2-4,TRBV5-8,TRBD1,CASSPRDRGKNIQYF
.,TRBV7-8,TRBD2,CASSFRRASGRHEQYF
TRBJ2-1,TRBV12-5,.,CASGLVALRDNEQFF
TRBJ1-5,TRBV7-2,.,CASSIATDQPQHF
TRBJ2-7,TRBV9,TRBD1,CASSAQDRGLYEQYF
TRBJ1-4,TRBV18,TRBD1,CASSPFAPGQGGEKLFF
TRBJ1-1,TRBV5-5,.,CASSHYTGNTEAFF
TRBJ1-5,TRBV10-3,.,CAISEGPSGGGNQPQHF
TRBJ2-5,TRBV27,.,CASSSQGVRYQETQYF
TRBJ2-3,TRBV28,TRBD2,CASFTLGLAGVGGNTDTQYF
TRBJ1-2,TRBV6-6,.,CASSPSRGGLGYTF
TRBJ1-2,TRBV11-2,TRBD1,CASSLDRKHYGYTF
TRBJ2-4,TRBV7-5,.,CARSLFSRQGQNIQYF
TRBJ1-1,TRBV4-1,TRBD1,CASSHKRGTGANTEAFF
TRBJ2-3,TRBV5-1,.,CASSVARGGRVDTQYF
TRBJ2-5,TRBV30,TRBD1,CAWSAGTGGAQETQYF
TRBJ1-2,TRBV9,TRBD1,CASSEDRGFYGYTF
TRBJ2-1,TRBV5-4,.,CASNPGGDRAYNEQFF
TRBJ1-4,TRBV7-2,.,CASSSYAPMRGRGEKLFF
TRBJ1-2,TRBV30,.,CAWEGYTF
TRBJ2-7,TRBV6-1,TRBD2,CASLSGGITYEQYF
TRBJ1-2,TRBV12-5,TRBD1,CASGRSIGTVYGYTF
TRBJ1-5,TRBV6-1,TRBD1,CASSGGQGKNQPQHF
TRBJ1-1,TRBV4-3,.,CASSQGRGGGTEAFF